This T cell receptor beta chain was documented in a study of cytomegalovirus exposure and HLA in healthy donors. Study-wide background: Genotyping showed around 80% of roughly 400 donors falling in the Caucasian-associated ancestry cluster.

This clone turned up a few times. The antigen is not known. Both 60 Vbeta primers and 13 Jbeta primers went into the PCR. The assay was immunoSEQ multiplex PCR, and TCRdb's table has in-frame clones only and misses some. This sample yields fewer than 200,000 clones, of which about 85% are seen a single time; over 2% belongs to the top ten. Donors had nominal health at sampling but likely had unrecorded immune exposures. V lost 6 bases and J lost 4; bases outside the gene matches: 8. CDR3 size: 15 residues. The germline V gene has CDR1 SNHLY and CDR2 FYNNEI. Study results and limitations: An apparent linkage of common viral pathogens to several of the most significant clusters emerged in a later analysis. In a later analysis, productive TCRs from donors in an Asian-associated ancestry cluster reportedly carried fewer N-insertions than the cohort mean.

This TCR came from a man aged 25 to 45 in good health and CMV-seropositive. The rearrangement links TRBV2 to TRBJ1-4; TRBD1 agrees at 7 bases. The sequenced sample was PBMCs. The CDR3 region is CASSAGAGGNEKLFF. Here the CDR3 DNA reads TGTGCCAGCAGCGCCGGGGCAGGGGGTAATGAAAAACTGTTTTTT.